The 29 T cell receptor beta chains given below trace back to one sample, sequenced in a study of cytomegalovirus exposure and HLA in healthy donors. A multiplex PCR was run with 60 Vbeta primers and 13 Jbeta primers. Assay: immunoSEQ multiplex PCR; the TCRdb copy retains only in-frame clones and omits some. The table has 150,000 or so clones, 80% to 90% seen once. The source material was PBMCs. Receptors were obtained from a man younger than 35 in good health and CMV-seropositive.

The chain has TRBV9 and TRBJ1-2; D is undetermined. The CDR3 runs 14 residues. The ends were cut back, 4 bases at V and 6 bases at J, with 16 bases in the middle. The V gene's germline CDR1 is SGDLS and CDR2 YYNGEE. The CDR3 region is CASSNPGGGNGYTF. CDR3 DNA: TGTGCCAGCAGCAACCCCGGCGGAGGGAATGGCTACACCTTC. Based on the CDR3 plus reference TRBV9 and TRBJ1-2, the full variable domain is DSGVTQTPKHLITATGQRVTLRCSPRSGDLSVYWYQQSLDQGLQFLIQYYNGEERAKGNILERFSAQQFPDLHSELNLSSLELGDSALYFCASSNPGGGNGYTFGSGTRLTVV.

The rearrangement uses TRBV9 and TRBJ2-1; maybe TRBD1 (6 bases). Germline V gene sequence: CDR1 SGDLS, CDR2 YYNGEE. This CDR3 has 15 amino acids. Trimming pared 3 bases from V and 1 base from J, leaving 11 bases between. The CDR3 DNA sequence: TGTGCCAGCAGCGACAGGGTGGAGTCCTACAATGAGCAGTTCTTC. It encodes CASSDRVESYNEQFF. Full variable domain (remainder filled in from reference TRBV9 and TRBJ2-1): DSGVTQTPKHLITATGQRVTLRCSPRSGDLSVYWYQQSLDQGLQFLIQYYNGEERAKGNILERFSAQQFPDLHSELNLSSLELGDSALYFCASSDRVESYNEQFFGPGTRLTVL.

The rearrangement joins TRBV7-9 to TRBJ2-3; 8 nucleotides match TRBD2. The CDR3 is made up of 17 amino acids. J lost 4 bases, V lost 5 bases, and 14 bases had no gene match. Germline V gene lookup returns CDR1 SEHNR and CDR2 FQNEAQ (reference sequence). CDR3 DNA sequence: TGTGCCAGCAGCAGACGGGGGGGGATGTCGAGGGCAGATACGCAGTATTTT. Amino acid sequence: CASSRRGGMSRADTQYF.

The rearrangement uses TRBV27 and TRBJ2-3; 7 nucleotides align to TRBD1. The CDR3 has 16 amino acids. Germline V gene sequence: CDR1 MNHEY, CDR2 SMNVEV (reference sequence). The V and J ends lost 5 bases and 3 bases, in that order; junction bases with no gene match: 11. CDR3 sequence (DNA): TGTGCCAGCAGTACGTACAGGGGTATGAGTACAGATACGCAGTATTTT. Protein product: CASSTYRGMSTDTQYF.

The chain employs TRBV2 and TRBJ2-7; the D gene is possibly TRBD1 (6 bases). The V end lost 7 bases, the J end lost 7 bases, and 17 bases lay between the germline ends. This CDR3 contains 13 residues. Germline V gene sequence: CDR1 SNHLY, CDR2 FYNNEI. DNA for the CDR3: TGTGCCAGCACCGAACAGGGATCGGGGGAGCAGTACTTC. It specifies CASTEQGSGEQYF.

The genes are TRBV21-1 and TRBJ1-4; TRBD1, as called in the table, went unchecked against the DNA. TRBV21-1 is shown as a pseudogene. This CDR3 is 14 amino acids long. DNA of the CDR3: TGTGCCAGCAGCAAAGCGCCGCAGGTGGAAAAACTGTTTTTT. Amino acid sequence: CASSKAPQVEKLFF.

V is TRBV5-1 and J is TRBJ2-5, with unresolved D. Germline assignment: CDR1 SGHRS and CDR2 YFSETQ. This CDR3 contains 11 residues. Trimming left V 4 bases short and J 3 bases short, with 4 bases between. For the CDR3, the DNA is TGCGCCAGCAGCGCAGAAGAGACCCAGTACTTC. It is translated as CASSAEETQYF.

V gene TRBV4-1 combines with J gene TRBJ2-1; 9 bases are a match to TRBD2. Trimming cost V 4 bases and J 10 bases; bases outside gene matches: 17. CDR1 is MGHRA, CDR2 YSYEKL, per germline. The CDR3 has 17 residues. The CDR3, as DNA: TGCGCCAGCAGCCCCAATCCATGGCGGGGGGGCCGAGGGGAGCAGTTCTTC. Protein sequence: CASSPNPWRGGRGEQFF.

Points on this clone: This CDR3 is also generated by other DNA sequences in the sample. The V call is TRBV4-3, the J call TRBJ1-6; TRBD1 aligns across 10 bases. Trimming at V came to 3 bases and at J to 8 bases, leaving 1 base not matched to a gene. CDR1 and CDR2 (germline): LGHNA, YSLEER. This CDR3 spans 14 amino acids. The CDR3: CASSQTGGYSPLHF. In nucleotides, the CDR3 is TGCGCCAGCAGCCAGACAGGGGGCTATTCACCCCTCCACTTT.

The gene calls are TRBV5-4 and TRBJ1-3; the D is unclear. Trimming took off 0 bases at V and 1 base at J, with 11 bases between the two ends. Germline CDR1 reads SGHNT; CDR2 reads YYREEE (reference sequence). The CDR3 spans 16 residues. This CDR3 reads CASSLGARESGNTIYF. CDR3 sequence (DNA): TGTGCCAGCAGCTTGGGGGCCCGAGAATCTGGAAACACCATATATTTT.

The rearrangement links TRBV5-1 to TRBJ2-1, with 10 bases that match TRBD2. The V gene end was trimmed by 3 bases and the J gene end by 6 bases; junction bases not matched to a gene: 12. Germline assignment: CDR1 SGHRS and CDR2 YFSETQ. This CDR3 comprises 17 residues. CDR3 loop: CASSSGGLAGEFNEQFF. In nucleotides, the CDR3 is TGCGCCAGCAGCTCCGGAGGGCTAGCGGGAGAGTTCAATGAGCAGTTCTTC.

The J gene is TRBJ1-2, the V gene TRBV5-5, with 12 bases aligning to TRBD1. Germline assignment: CDR1 SGHKS and CDR2 YYEKEE (reference sequence). The CDR3 spans 14 residues. With 4 bases clipped from V and 6 bases from J, the junction kept 4 bases outside the gene matches. The CDR3 loop reads CASSRDRGRDGYTF. The CDR3 nucleotides are TGTGCCAGCAGCCGGGACAGGGGGCGGGATGGCTACACCTTC.

The chain combines TRBV19 with TRBJ2-5; weak D call: TRBD1 (5 bases). The J call may not be correct, given that the DNA end is closer to TRBJ2-7. CDR1 is LNHDA and CDR2 is SQIVND in the germline V gene (reference sequence). The CDR3 consists of 16 residues. CDR3 amino acids: CASSPSGLNLHYEQYF. The CDR3 DNA is TGTGCCAGTAGCCCGTCAGGGCTGAACCTTCACTACGAGCAGTACTTC.

The chain employs TRBV13 and TRBJ2-7; 13 positions match TRBD2. Germline lookup yields CDR1 PRHDT and CDR2 FYEKMQ (reference sequence). Unmatched junction bases numbered 4, after V lost 5 bases and J lost 0 bases. The CDR3 totals 16 residues. This chain's CDR3 is CASSPGTSGVSYEQYF. The CDR3 DNA reads as TGTGCCAGCAGCCCCGGGACTAGCGGGGTCTCCTACGAGCAGTACTTC.

CDR3 amino acids: CASSDLLGLAGESTDTQYF. CDR3 nucleotides: TGTGCCAGCAGCGATCTTCTCGGCCTAGCGGGGGAGTCCACAGATACGCAGTATTTT. The genes are TRBV11-2 and TRBJ2-3; 10 bases map to TRBD2. Per germline, CDR1 SGHAT and CDR2 FQNNGV. The CDR3 spans 19 residues. V shed 5 bases and J 2 bases; nucleotides not matched to a gene: 16.

This clone was recorded a few times. The gene calls are TRBV6-5 and TRBJ1-6, with D maybe TRBD1 (5 bases). Germline CDR1 and CDR2: MNHEY and SVGAGI. The CDR3 loop spans 12 amino acids. V was trimmed by 5 bases and J by 7 bases, leaving 6 bases between them. The CDR3 nucleotides read TGTGCCAGCAGTCACAGGAATTCACCCCTCCACTTT. Amino acid sequence: CASSHRNSPLHF.

Here the CDR3 reads CASSPKGTGGYEETQYF. The CDR3 bases are TGTGCCAGCAGTCCAAAGGGCACAGGGGGCTACGAAGAGACCCAGTACTTC. The gene calls are TRBV7-2 and TRBJ2-5, with 9 bases aligning to TRBD1. Germline V lookup: CDR1 SGHTA, CDR2 FQGNSA. This CDR3 spans 17 amino acids. The ends lost 6 bases at V and 3 bases at J; junction bases unmatched: 14.

This chain links TRBV6-1 with TRBJ1-4; 8 bases match TRBD1. Germline V lookup: CDR1 MNHNS, CDR2 SASEGT. The trim removed 2 bases at V and 7 bases at J, leaving 3 bases unmatched. This CDR3 has 14 amino acids. In DNA form, the CDR3 reads TGTGCCAGCAGTGAACAACAGGGGGTTGAAAAACTGTTTTTT. This codes for CASSEQQGVEKLFF.

About this clone itself: A read error may produce the germline difference seen at one junction end. The chain is built from TRBV14 and TRBJ1-2; no reliable D call. This CDR3 spans 13 amino acids. Germline V CDR1 and CDR2: SGHDN, FVKESK. DNA for the CDR3: TGTGTCAGCAGCCTCCCTGCGGCTTATGGCTACACCTTC. It codes for CVSSLPAAYGYTF.

V and J are TRBV4-1 and TRBJ2-5; 10 bases line up with TRBD1. CDR3 length: 14 amino acids. With 6 bases clipped from V and 5 bases from J, the junction kept 6 bases outside the gene matches. Germline values: CDR1 MGHRA, CDR2 YSYEKL. The CDR3 here is CASSRQGARETQYF. As DNA, the CDR3 is TGCGCCAGCAGTAGACAGGGGGCACGGGAGACCCAGTACTTC.

This sequence joins TRBV18 and TRBJ1-5, with 7 bases fitting TRBD1. With V trimmed by 1 base and J by 0 bases, 6 bases remained unmatched. The CDR3 is 17 residues long. CDR1 and CDR2 from the germline V gene are KGHSH and LQKENI. CDR3 protein: CASSPRGTDYSNQPQHF. The CDR3 DNA follows: TGTGCCAGCTCACCACGGGGGACAGACTATAGCAATCAGCCCCAGCATTTT.

The chain uses TRBV21-1 and TRBJ2-7; no DNA check was done on the table's D call, TRBD2. TRBV21-1 corresponds to a pseudogene. This CDR3 has 17 amino acids. CDR3 loop: CASSKGVAPPRTYEQYF. CDR3 bases: TGTGCCAGCAGCAAAGGGGTCGCGCCACCGAGGACCTACGAGCAGTACTTC.

This sequence joins TRBV7-2 and TRBJ2-5; TRBD1 matches 10 bases. Germline V lookup: CDR1 SGHTA, CDR2 FQGNSA. The length of the CDR3 is 16 residues. The V segment lost 5 bases and the J segment 5 bases; nucleotides outside the gene matches: 11. The chain's CDR3 is CASSRPRDRGGETQYF. The CDR3 nucleotides are TGTGCCAGCAGCCGCCCCCGGGACAGGGGAGGGGAGACCCAGTACTTC.

The rearrangement uses TRBV6-6 and TRBJ1-5; perhaps TRBD1 as D (5 bases). This CDR3 is 14 amino acids long. The germline CDR1 and CDR2 sequences are MNHNY and SVGAGI (reference sequence). V was pared by 0 bases and J by 5 bases, with 8 bases between. The chain's CDR3 is CASSYSGVHQPQHF. In DNA form, the CDR3 reads TGTGCCAGCAGTTACTCAGGGGTTCATCAGCCCCAGCATTTT.

This chain uses TRBV19 with TRBJ1-6, with a tentative D call TRBD1 (6 bases). CDR1 and CDR2 (germline): LNHDA, SQIVND (reference sequence). V was cut by 7 bases and J by 10 bases, with 20 bases left in between. This CDR3 contains 15 residues. CDR3 amino acids: CASTPQGTSESPLHF. The CDR3 nucleotides are TGTGCCAGTACTCCTCAGGGGACGAGTGAATCACCCCTCCACTTT.

J is TRBJ1-1 and V is TRBV6-5; 10 nucleotides match TRBD1. The length of the CDR3 is 13 residues. Germline CDR1 MNHEY, CDR2 SVGAGI. V shed 6 bases, J shed 6 bases, and the junction held 4 bases outside the gene matches. DNA of the CDR3: TGTGCCAGCAGAGACAGGGGGCATGCTGAAGCTTTCTTT. Protein sequence: CASRDRGHAEAFF.

The chain uses TRBV5-5 and TRBJ1-2, with D perhaps matching TRBD1 (5 bases). Trimming left V 4 bases short and J 7 bases short, with 14 bases between. Germline CDR1 reads SGHKS; CDR2 reads YYEKEE (reference sequence). This CDR3 is 13 amino acids long. The CDR3, as DNA: TGTGCCAGCAGCAGTCTAGACAGCCCTGGCTACACCTTC. It translates to CASSSLDSPGYTF.

V and J are TRBV10-3 and TRBJ2-2; the D is unclear. This CDR3 has 14 amino acids. V was shortened by 0 bases and J by 6 bases, with 8 bases between the two germline ends. CDR1 is ENHRY, CDR2 SYGVKD, per germline. CDR3 region: CAISESRLAGELFF. CDR3 sequence (DNA): TGTGCCATCAGTGAGTCGCGGCTAGCCGGGGAGCTGTTTTTT.

The rearrangement uses TRBV27 and TRBJ1-1; the D gene is possibly TRBD1 (5 bases). This CDR3 spans 13 amino acids. Germline CDR1 is MNHEY and CDR2 is SMNVEV (reference sequence). V was cut by 6 bases and J by 4 bases, with 12 bases left in between. The CDR3 reads CASSPGYSTEAFF. Here the CDR3 DNA reads TGTGCCAGCAGCCCAGGGTATAGCACTGAAGCTTTCTTT.